The entry below gives a single T cell receptor (beta chain) sequence along with its context. Its antigen is undetermined. Other DNA sequences in the same sample also yield this CDR3. The V end was cut by 4 bases, the J end by 2 bases, with 10 bases between. Germline CDR1 is SGHRS and CDR2 is YFSETQ. This CDR3 is built from 14 residues. The entry originates in a study of shared clonotypes between healthy human individuals. Study-level points and caveats: The rarefaction results pointed to incomplete sorted-subset sequencing despite large depth. Larger estimated richness was generally seen in naive subsets than in memory subsets.

Each donor was a Caucasian adult residing in Nashville, Tennessee. DNA at approximately 200 ng, 25,000 to 35,000 T cell genomes, went into sorted-subset replicate PCRs. Libraries were prepared by immunoSEQ multiplex PCR; TCRdb keeps only in-frame clonotypes and omits some of them. In the table there are a few million clones, more than 80% of which are singletons. This sequence originates from a man younger than 35 in good health. Some clones in this sample may be carry-over from other donors' samples. This chain uses TRBV5-1 with TRBJ1-3; D perhaps matches TRBD1 (5 bases). The sequenced sample was naive CD4+ T cells from PBMCs. Subset in this sample: CD45RA+ positively selected. CDR3 protein: CASSLGQAGNTIYF. The CDR3 region has the DNA TGCGCCAGCAGCCTCGGACAAGCTGGAAACACCATATATTTT.